A single sample is the source of the 2 T cell receptor beta chains below, sequenced in a study of T cell repertoires in cytomegalovirus infection. A single record per CDR3 protein comes from TCRdb applying MiXCR to the reads. The table shows 700,000 to 850,000 distinct CDR3 sequences, with about 30% occurring only once. These receptors are not linked to any known antigen. Specimen: cultured CD8+ T cells from PBMCs, collected from culture after CMV antigen stimulation. Receptor source: a human donor in good health (CMV status not recorded). Some clones in this sample may be carry-over from other donors' samples.

This clonotype has more than one count but fewer than ten. The V and J genes are TRBV4-1 and TRBJ1-2; D is perhaps TRBD1 (5 bases). The CDR3 totals 13 residues. V gave up 3 bases and J gave up 3 bases, with 8 bases separating them. Germline assignment: CDR1 MGHRA and CDR2 YSYEKL. The CDR3 DNA follows: TGCGCCAGCAGCCATCAGGGTGACTATGGCTACACCTTC. Translated, it gives CASSHQGDYGYTF.

The chain recombines TRBV4-2 with TRBJ2-5; 7 bases map to TRBD2. V lost 4 bases to trimming and J lost 4 bases; unmatched junction nucleotides: 15. The CDR3 has 17 amino acids. CDR1 and CDR2 (germline): LGHNA, YNFKEQ. The CDR3 region has the DNA TGTGCCAGCAGCCCTCGAGCGGGGACTTACGCTCCAGAGACCCAGTACTTC. Protein: CASSPRAGTYAPETQYF.